This T cell receptor (beta chain) appears in the sequencing data of a study of T-cell memory formation after mild COVID-19. On the study more broadly: Largely donor-specific TCR clusters were found.

Study-wide results and limits: Day 15 to 85 contractors were CD4/CD8 balanced; later expanders leaned CD4+. There were some responding clones in pre-infection memory, which suggested that cross-reactive memory had joined.

V was shortened by 0 bases and J by 4 bases, with 9 bases between the two germline ends. This CDR3 comprises 13 residues. CDR1 is GTSNPN, CDR2 SVGIG, per germline (reference sequence). To note about this clonotype: Its target is unknown.

TCRdb re-analysed the 5' RACE reads in MiXCR, keeping a single row per CDR3 protein. The data contain more than 400,000 distinct CDR3 sequences, about 18% of them singletons. V gene TRBV30 combines with J gene TRBJ2-5; D is possibly TRBD2 (6 bases). This receptor was taken from an adult woman who had mild COVID-19 (a few samples of this study predate the infection). Cell type and time point are not known. Sequencing was performed on PBMCs or a T cell subset sorted from them (not recorded which). The CDR3 DNA sequence: TGTGCCTGGAGTGTGTTCGGGAGAGAGACCCAGTACTTC. Amino acids: CAWSVFGRETQYF.